These 30 T cell receptor beta chains share one sample of origin, sequenced in a study of cytomegalovirus exposure and HLA in healthy donors. It was with 60 Vbeta and 13 Jbeta primers that the PCR ran. The table came from immunoSEQ multiplex PCR; TCRdb's copy has only in-frame clones and leaves some out. The sample contains around 140,000 clones, roughly 80% of which appear only once. Sequenced input: PBMCs. The receptors here all came from a woman between 50 and 59 years old in good health and CMV-seropositive.

The chain couples TRBV29-1 to TRBJ2-3; TRBD2 aligns across 11 bases. The CDR3 runs to 14 residues. With 4 bases clipped from V and 12 bases from J, the junction kept 12 bases outside the gene matches. Germline V gives CDR1 SQVTM, CDR2 ANQGSEA. The CDR3 DNA sequence: TGCAGCGTTGCGCCTCAGAACCTAGCGGGAGGTCAGTATTTT. This encodes CSVAPQNLAGGQYF.

This sequence joins TRBV6-1 and TRBJ2-1, with D possibly being TRBD2 (6 bases). Looked up from germline, CDR1 is MNHNS and CDR2 is SASEGT. V was trimmed by 6 bases and J by 8 bases, leaving 17 bases between them. The CDR3 consists of 14 residues. CDR3 sequence reads: CASRRRGLSDEQFF. For the CDR3, the DNA is TGTGCCAGCAGAAGGCGGGGACTCTCGGATGAGCAGTTCTTC.

In this sample, this clone turned up a few times. CDR3 residues: CASSQAPPRIYF. The DNA of the CDR3 is TGTGCCAGCAGCCAAGCCCCCCCCCGCATATATTTT. The V gene is TRBV14, the J gene TRBJ1-3; D unclear. V lost 1 base and J 12 bases, leaving 10 bases between the germline ends. The CDR3 totals 12 residues. Germline CDR1 SGHDN, CDR2 FVKESK.

V is TRBV6-1 and J is TRBJ2-2; possible D gene TRBD2, 6 bases. CDR3 length: 15 amino acids. The germline V gene has CDR1 MNHNS and CDR2 SASEGT. Trimming took 4 bases from V and 6 from J, leaving 15 bases between them. In DNA, the CDR3 is TGTGCCAGCAGTGTTTTCACCGGGGAGGCCGGGGAGCTGTTTTTT. Translating gives CASSVFTGEAGELFF.

Written as DNA, the CDR3 is TGTGCCAGCAGCGTGGGACAGAGCACAGATACGCAGTATTTT. This encodes CASSVGQSTDTQYF. This rearrangement joins TRBV5-4 to TRBJ2-3, with 7 bases that match TRBD1. Losses at the gene ends were 4 bases for V and 0 bases for J; bases not matched to a gene: 2. CDR3 length: 14 residues. The germline CDR1 and CDR2 sequences are SGHNT and YYREEE (reference sequence).

This chain joins TRBV28 and TRBJ1-1; D not certain. CDR1 and CDR2 (germline): MDHEN, SYDVKM. Trimming removed 4 bases at V and 0 bases at J, with 15 bases between. CDR3 length: 16 amino acids. The CDR3 region is CASSYATSSMNTEAFF. CDR3 nucleotides: TGTGCCAGCAGTTACGCGACATCGAGCATGAACACTGAAGCTTTCTTT. Using reference TRBV28 and TRBJ1-1 for the parts outside the CDR3, the full variable domain is DVKVTQSSRYLVKRTGEKVFLECVQDMDHENMFWYRQDPGLGLRLIYFSYDVKMKEKGDIPEGYSVSREKKERFSLILESASTNQTSMYLCASSYATSSMNTEAFFGQGTRLTVV.

This clone turned up a few times. The chain couples TRBV18 to TRBJ2-7, with D unclear. The CDR3 extends over 13 amino acids. V gave up 1 base and J gave up 4 bases, with 8 bases separating them. Looked up from germline, CDR1 is KGHSH and CDR2 is LQKENI. The CDR3 region has the DNA TGTGCCAGCTCACCACAGAACAGTTACGAGCAGTACTTC. This sequence encodes CASSPQNSYEQYF. Based on the CDR3 plus reference TRBV18 and TRBJ2-7, the full variable domain is NAGVMQNPRHLVRRRGQEARLRCSPMKGHSHVYWYRQLPEEGLKFMVYLQKENIIDESGMPKERFSAEFPKEGPSILRIQQVVRGDSAAYFCASSPQNSYEQYFGPGTRLTVT.

The chain has TRBV7-2 and TRBJ2-3; D ambiguous. Germline V gene data show CDR1 as SGHTA and CDR2 as FQGNSA. This CDR3 is built from 16 residues. The ends were cut back, 3 bases at V and 0 bases at J, with 13 bases in the middle. The CDR3 loop is CASSFALELSTDTQYF. The CDR3 DNA is TGTGCCAGCAGCTTCGCCCTAGAATTGAGCACAGATACGCAGTATTTT.

The chain employs TRBV19 and TRBJ2-3; 14 bases map to TRBD2. CDR3 length: 15 residues. Germline V lookup: CDR1 LNHDA, CDR2 SQIVND (reference sequence). V lost 5 bases to trimming and J lost 7 bases; unmatched junction nucleotides: 5. CDR3 sequence (DNA): TGTGCCAGTAGTCTACGGACTAGCGGGGGGCATACGCAGTATTTT. Translating gives CASSLRTSGGHTQYF.

The chain carries TRBV5-1 and TRBJ1-1; TRBD1 is a possible D gene (5 bases). Germline CDR1 SGHRS, CDR2 YFSETQ. V lost 4 bases and J lost 3, with 22 bases in between. The CDR3 runs 17 residues. CDR3 sequence reads: CASSPRGYPRGDTEAFF. CDR3 DNA: TGCGCCAGCAGCCCACGTGGGTACCCACGGGGGGACACTGAAGCTTTCTTT.

The genes are TRBV4-1 and TRBJ1-1; D may be TRBD1 (5 bases). Trimming removed 1 base from V and 0 bases from J, with 9 bases in between. Looked up from germline, CDR1 is MGHRA and CDR2 is YSYEKL. This CDR3 comprises 15 residues. CDR3 sequence (DNA): TGCGCCAGCAGCCAAGTGCGACAGATGAACACTGAAGCTTTCTTT. Residues: CASSQVRQMNTEAFF.

The V call is TRBV5-5, the J call TRBJ1-6; TRBD1 is a possible D gene (5 bases). Deletions cut 1 base from V and 7 bases from J, with 15 bases between. Per germline, CDR1 SGHKS and CDR2 YYEKEE (reference sequence). CDR3 size: 16 residues. DNA for the CDR3: TGTGCCAGCAGCTTGTATGGGGCGTGGGGAAATTCACCCCTCCACTTT. It is translated as CASSLYGAWGNSPLHF.

The genes are TRBV28 and TRBJ2-2; no clear D gene. V was trimmed by 3 bases and J by 3 bases, leaving 8 bases between them. The CDR3 extends over 14 amino acids. CDR1 is MDHEN, CDR2 SYDVKM, per germline. CDR3 protein: CASSFLSDTGELFF. Written as DNA, the CDR3 is TGTGCCAGCAGTTTTTTGAGCGACACCGGGGAGCTGTTTTTT.

The rearrangement links TRBV7-9 to TRBJ2-3, with D unclear. Deletions cut 4 bases from V and 2 bases from J, with 7 bases between. The germline gives CDR1 SEHNR, CDR2 FQNEAQ (reference sequence). CDR3 length: 13 residues. Here the CDR3 DNA reads TGTGCCAGCAGCTGGCCCTCCACAGATACGCAGTATTTT. Its protein is CASSWPSTDTQYF.

The chain recombines TRBV5-4 with TRBJ1-3; 8 bases match TRBD1. The J segment lost 4 bases and the V segment lost 4 bases, leaving 7 bases of the junction unmatched. In germline, CDR1 is SGHNT, CDR2 YYREEE (reference sequence). This CDR3 has 15 amino acids. CDR3 amino acids: CASSLTGARGNTIYF. The CDR3 DNA reads TGTGCCAGCAGCCTGACAGGGGCAAGGGGAAACACCATATATTTT. The variable domain in full, completed from reference TRBV5-4 and TRBJ1-3, reads ETGVTQSPTHLIKTRGQQVTLRCSSQSGHNTVSWYQQALGQGPQFIFQYYREEENGRGNFPPRFSGLQFPNYSSELNVNALELDDSALYLCASSLTGARGNTIYFGEGSWLTVV.

V gene TRBV7-9 combines with J gene TRBJ1-2; 9 nucleotides align to TRBD1. V shed 6 bases and J 7 bases; nucleotides not matched to a gene: 9. Looked up from germline, CDR1 is SEHNR and CDR2 is FQNEAQ (reference sequence). The CDR3 has 14 amino acids. CDR3 loop: CASSRDREVSGYTF. CDR3 in DNA: TGTGCCAGCAGTAGGGACAGGGAAGTAAGTGGCTACACCTTC.

The genes are TRBV7-3 and TRBJ1-4; D is perhaps TRBD1 (5 bases). The V end lost 0 bases, the J end lost 1 base, and 6 bases lay between the germline ends. This CDR3 region has 15 residues. Germline-derived CDR1 and CDR2 are SGHTA and FQGTGA. This CDR3 is CASSLTGGTNEKLFF. The CDR3 bases are TGTGCCAGCAGCTTAACGGGGGGAACTAATGAAAAACTGTTTTTT.

V gene TRBV9 combines with J gene TRBJ2-5, with a tentative D call TRBD2 (6 bases). The CDR3 sequence is 15 residues long. CDR1 SGDLS and CDR2 YYNGEE come from the germline V gene. Trimming shortened V by 0 bases and J by 5 bases, and 14 bases separated the two germline ends. CDR3 loop: CASSVGGEIQETQYF. The CDR3, as DNA: TGTGCCAGCAGCGTAGGGGGGGAGATCCAGGAGACCCAGTACTTC.

This chain joins TRBV11-2 and TRBJ1-2, with a tentative D call TRBD1 (6 bases). This CDR3 spans 13 amino acids. The germline gives CDR1 SGHAT, CDR2 FQNNGV. The V end lost 5 bases, the J end lost 7 bases, and 14 bases lay between the germline ends. The CDR3 protein is CASSQTGGLGYTF. The CDR3 DNA is TGTGCCAGCAGCCAAACGGGGGGGCTTGGCTACACCTTC. Drawing the rest from reference TRBV11-2 and TRBJ1-2, the complete variable domain is EAGVAQSPRYKIIEKRQSVAFWCNPISGHATLYWYQQILGQGPKLLIQFQNNGVVDDSQLPKDRFSAERLKGVDSTLKIQPAKLEDSAVYLCASSQTGGLGYTFGSGTRLTVV.

The genes are TRBV9 and TRBJ2-1; 7 bases align to TRBD2. Germline lookup yields CDR1 SGDLS and CDR2 YYNGEE. V gave up 1 base and J gave up 5 bases; unmatched junction bases: 6. This CDR3 is built from 15 residues. The CDR3 DNA is TGTGCCAGCAGCGTATGGAGCGGGATAGACAATGAGCAGTTCTTC. Its translation is CASSVWSGIDNEQFF. Full variable domain (rest looked up from reference TRBV9 and TRBJ2-1): DSGVTQTPKHLITATGQRVTLRCSPRSGDLSVYWYQQSLDQGLQFLIQYYNGEERAKGNILERFSAQQFPDLHSELNLSSLELGDSALYFCASSVWSGIDNEQFFGPGTRLTVL.

V and J are TRBV28 and TRBJ1-1; 7 bases are a match to TRBD1. Trimming took 7 bases from V and 0 from J; bases not matched to a gene: 14. CDR3 length equals 17 residues. Germline loops: CDR1 MDHEN, CDR2 SYDVKM. CDR3 sequence (DNA): TGTGCCAGCACAGGGTCCGGGACAGTCCTAATGAACACTGAAGCTTTCTTT. Protein: CASTGSGTVLMNTEAFF.

This chain connects TRBV7-3 to TRBJ2-3, with TRBD2 matching 9 bases. CDR1 and CDR2 (germline): SGHTA, FQGTGA. Trimming at V came to 3 bases and at J to 10 bases, leaving 11 bases not matched to a gene. The CDR3 extends over 15 amino acids. The CDR3 loop is CASSFSGTSYNAQYF. The CDR3 bases are TGTGCCAGCAGCTTCTCGGGGACTAGCTATAATGCGCAGTATTTT.

This clone was detected only once. V gene TRBV7-3 combines with J gene TRBJ2-3, with 7 bases that match TRBD1. This CDR3 contains 14 residues. Germline values: CDR1 SGHTA, CDR2 FQGTGA. V was clipped by 5 bases and J by 2 bases; unmatched bases: 4. As DNA, the CDR3 is TGTGCCAGCAGCCCGGGACAGATCACAGATACGCAGTATTTT. This sequence encodes CASSPGQITDTQYF.

About this clone itself: The same CDR3 arises from other DNA sequences in this sample as well. This sequence joins TRBV5-1 and TRBJ2-1; 7 bases fit TRBD2. CDR3 length equals 16 residues. J was trimmed by 2 bases and V by 4 bases; bases with no gene match: 9. Germline V gene lookup returns CDR1 SGHRS and CDR2 YFSETQ. CDR3 coding DNA: TGCGCCAGCAGCCGGGGGGATAGCGGGCCCTACAATGAGCAGTTCTTC. It translates to CASSRGDSGPYNEQFF.

The rearrangement links TRBV4-3 to TRBJ1-2; maybe TRBD1 (5 bases). The V end was cut by 4 bases, the J end by 5 bases, with 11 bases between. CDR1 and CDR2 from the germline V gene are LGHNA and YSLEER. This CDR3 has 13 amino acids. The CDR3 spells CASSPQRGYGYTF. For the CDR3, the DNA is TGCGCCAGCAGCCCCCAGCGGGGGTATGGCTACACCTTC.

This clone was counted a few times. This chain uses TRBV5-8 with TRBJ2-7, with 10 nucleotides matching TRBD1. This CDR3 is 16 amino acids long. The junction had 7 bases not matched to a gene; V was cut back by 3 bases and J by 1 base. From germline, CDR1 is SGHTS and CDR2 YDEGEE. The CDR3 protein is CASSWTGTGASYEQYF. The DNA of the CDR3 is TGTGCCAGCAGCTGGACCGGGACAGGGGCATCCTACGAGCAGTACTTC.

This chain uses TRBV5-1 with TRBJ2-3; 7 bases map to TRBD2. The V gene end was trimmed by 2 bases and the J gene end by 0 bases; junction bases not matched to a gene: 3. The CDR3 runs to 15 residues. Germline V gene data show CDR1 as SGHRS and CDR2 as YFSETQ. The DNA for the CDR3 is TGCGCCAGCAGCTTCTTAGCGGGTAGCACAGATACGCAGTATTTT. It encodes CASSFLAGSTDTQYF.

The chain recombines TRBV10-3 with TRBJ1-2; TRBD1 matches 11 bases. The CDR3 has 13 residues. The trim removed 7 bases at V and 8 bases at J, leaving 6 bases unmatched. Germline CDR1 reads ENHRY; CDR2 reads SYGVKD. CDR3 bases: TGTGCCATCACCGGACAGGGGGCCAGGGGCTACACCTTC. Translated: CAITGQGARGYTF.

The gene calls are TRBV5-4 and TRBJ1-1; possibly TRBD1 for D (6 bases). This CDR3 is built from 14 residues. Germline CDR1 is SGHNT and CDR2 is YYREEE (reference sequence). V lost 2 bases and J 4 bases, leaving 12 bases between the germline ends. The chain's CDR3 is CASSLAPGATEAFF. The CDR3 DNA follows: TGTGCCAGCAGCTTAGCCCCAGGGGCCACTGAAGCTTTCTTT.

This clone has just one count. This chain uses TRBV19 with TRBJ2-2; 7 nucleotides agree with TRBD2. V lost 2 bases and J lost 3; bases outside the gene matches: 3. Germline V CDR1 and CDR2: LNHDA, SQIVND (reference sequence). The CDR3 runs to 15 residues. CDR3 loop: CASSISGTDTGELFF. CDR3 DNA: TGTGCCAGTAGTATAAGCGGGACGGACACCGGGGAGCTGTTTTTT.